A selection of T cell receptor beta chains follows, all from one sample in a study of T-cell memory formation after mild COVID-19. TCRdb redid the calling of the 5' RACE reads with MiXCR, one entry per CDR3 protein. The sample yields 380,000 or so distinct CDR3 sequences, approximately 15% seen once. Sample: PBMCs or a T cell subset sorted from them (not recorded which). The source of these receptors is a man younger than 35 who had mild COVID-19 (a few samples of this study predate the infection). Cell type and time point are not known. Each CDR3 is given with its conserved first and last residue. Fields, in order: D gene, clone size, V gene, J gene, CDR3 DNA, CDR3 protein. D genes are given only for firm matches. Size values are once, few and many counts, or a class for expanded clones, and some rows have none.

TRBD1,NA,TRBV4-1,TRBJ1-5,TGCGCCAGCATCGTGGGAACAGGGGACTATCAGCCCCAGCATTTT,CASIVGTGDYQPQHF
NA,few,TRBV7-9,TRBJ1-4,TGTGCCAGCAGCCCCGTTTCCGAAAAACTGTTTTTT,CASSPVSEKLFF
NA,many,TRBV4-2,TRBJ2-1,TGTGCCAGCAGCCAAGATACGGGGGAATCCTACAATGAGCAGTTCTTC,CASSQDTGESYNEQFF
TRBD2,NA,TRBV4-1,TRBJ2-7,TGCGCCAGCAGCTCGCCTGAGCGGGGGTCCTACGAGCAGTACTTC,CASSSPERGSYEQYF
TRBD2,few,TRBV11-2,TRBJ2-5,TGTGCCAGCAGCCCCGGGACTAGCGGGGGGGACCGAGAGACCCAGTACTTC,CASSPGTSGGDRETQYF
TRBD2,few,TRBV9,TRBJ2-5,TGTGCCAGCAGCGTAGGTCCAGCGGGGGGGGAGACCCAGTACTTC,CASSVGPAGGETQYF
NA,many,TRBV6-5,TRBJ2-1,TGTGCCAGCAGTTACGTGAGGGGTGAGCAGTTCTTC,CASSYVRGEQFF
NA,few,TRBV4-1,TRBJ2-3,TGCGCCAGCAGCCCCCTCCGGGGACTCGGCGGAGATACGCAGTATTTT,CASSPLRGLGGDTQYF
NA,many,TRBV15,TRBJ2-5,TGTGCCACCAGCAGAGGGTCGGGGATCCAAGAGACCCAGTACTTC,CATSRGSGIQETQYF
NA,few,TRBV7-9,TRBJ2-5,TGTGCCAGCAGCCCGCTAGAGGAGACCCAGTACTTC,CASSPLEETQYF
NA,many,TRBV7-2,TRBJ2-4,TGTGCCAGCAGCTTCGGCTTTGCCAAAAACATTCAGTACTTC,CASSFGFAKNIQYF
TRBD2,many,TRBV6-5,TRBJ2-3,TGTGCCAGCAGTTACGCTAGCGGGGACACAGATACGCAGTATTTT,CASSYASGDTDTQYF
NA,few,TRBV28,TRBJ2-4,TGTGCCAGCAGTTTAAGCAGCAAAAACATTCAGTACTTC,CASSLSSKNIQYF
TRBD2,many,TRBV20-1,TRBJ2-5,TGCAGTGCCGTATCGGGGGGAAAAGAGACCCAGTACTTC,CSAVSGGKETQYF
NA,few,TRBV7-9,TRBJ2-5,TGTGCCAGCAGCTTAGCTACGGGACATAAAGAGACCCAGTACTTC,CASSLATGHKETQYF